The 2 T cell receptor beta chains below were found in one sample sequenced in a study of early T cells in non-severe SARS-CoV-2 infection. TCRdb analysed the 5' RACE reads with MiXCR anew, one entry per CDR3 protein. The table lists tens of thousands of distinct CDR3 sequences, approximately 6.3% of them singletons, with about two fifths in the top ten. Sample: whole blood. The source is an adult who was a healthcare worker with PCR-confirmed SARS-CoV-2 infection or an uninfected control (not recorded which).

This clonotype was counted ten times or more. The chain links TRBV7-3 to TRBJ2-2; the D is unclear. Trimming stripped 6 bases from V and 8 bases from J, with 7 bases between. CDR1 is SGHTA, CDR2 FQGTGA, per germline. CDR3 length: 11 amino acids. In DNA, the CDR3 is TGTGCCAGCAGTGACGGGGGGGAGCTGTTTTTT. This encodes CASSDGGELFF.

The sample holds many counts of this clonotype. J is TRBJ1-3 and V is TRBV28; weak D call: TRBD1 (5 bases). The ends were cut back, 7 bases at V and 4 bases at J, with 14 bases in the middle. CDR3 size: 14 residues. Per the germline V gene, CDR1 is MDHEN and CDR2 is SYDVKM. The DNA of the CDR3 is TGTGCCAGCATGGACACTCCAAGAGGAAACACCATATATTTT. Translation: CASMDTPRGNTIYF.